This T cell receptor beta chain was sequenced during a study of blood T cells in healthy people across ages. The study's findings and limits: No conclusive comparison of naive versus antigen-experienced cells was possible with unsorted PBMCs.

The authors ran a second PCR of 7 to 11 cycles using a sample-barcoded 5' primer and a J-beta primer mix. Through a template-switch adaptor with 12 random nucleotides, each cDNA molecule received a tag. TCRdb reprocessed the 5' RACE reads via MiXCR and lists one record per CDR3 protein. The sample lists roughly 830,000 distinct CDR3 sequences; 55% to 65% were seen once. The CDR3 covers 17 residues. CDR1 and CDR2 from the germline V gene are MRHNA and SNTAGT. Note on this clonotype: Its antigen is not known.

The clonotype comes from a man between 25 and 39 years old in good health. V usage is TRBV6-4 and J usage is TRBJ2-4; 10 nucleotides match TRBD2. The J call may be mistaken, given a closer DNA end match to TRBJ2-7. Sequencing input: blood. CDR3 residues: CASSEGLAEHGRYEQYF. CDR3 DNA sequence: TGTGCCAGCAGTGAAGGACTAGCGGAACACGGGAGATACGAGCAGTACTTC.